This T cell receptor (beta chain) emerged from a study of blood T cell repertoires in COVID-19. On the study more broadly: Acute and convalescent COVID-19 samples came from the United States, Italy and Spain.

Data came from immunoSEQ multiplex PCR; TCRdb stores just in-frame clones and leaves some out. This table has under 450,000 clones, 81% appearing once. Source material: peripheral blood. The source of this sequence is a human donor with acute or convalescent COVID-19. The donor label of this sample is uncertain.

The DNA of the CDR3 is TGTGCCAGCAGACCACAGGGATTTAGTAATCAGCCCCAGCATTTT. This codes for CASRPQGFSNQPQHF. The chain carries TRBV6-5 and TRBJ1-5; D perhaps matches TRBD1 (6 bases). The CDR3 runs to 15 residues. V lost 6 bases and J 4 bases, leaving 16 bases between the germline ends. Germline V CDR1 and CDR2: MNHEY, SVGAGI.